Sequencing of this T cell receptor beta chain was carried out in a study of cytomegalovirus exposure and HLA in healthy donors. Study-level information: HLA-typed donors contributed some 77 million unique TCRs, which were held in an early data release.

A word on this clone: No antigen is known for it.

The PCR had 60 Vbeta and 13 Jbeta primers. The protocol was immunoSEQ multiplex PCR, while the TCRdb copy is restricted to in-frame clones and leaves out a portion. This repertoire shows about 96,000 clones, around 74% found once; its top ten account for roughly 14%. Deletions cut 7 bases from V and 0 bases from J, with 12 bases between. The CDR3 runs to 14 residues. The germline gives CDR1 MNHNS, CDR2 SASEGT. Whole-study results and caveats: The study flagged approximately 180 TCR beta chains as cytomegalovirus-associated. Analysis performed later found roughly 17,000 TCR beta sequences associated with HLA alleles at 0.05 false discovery rate. Rare TCR sequences predominated, though certain public TCRs were found in many donors.

The chain has TRBV6-1 and TRBJ1-1, with D perhaps TRBD1 (5 bases). Sequencing used PBMCs. The source of this sequence is a woman aged 70 to 79 in good health and CMV-seropositive. CDR3 residues: CASIGGTMNTEAFF. CDR3 DNA: TGTGCCAGCATCGGGGGGACCATGAACACTGAAGCTTTCTTT.